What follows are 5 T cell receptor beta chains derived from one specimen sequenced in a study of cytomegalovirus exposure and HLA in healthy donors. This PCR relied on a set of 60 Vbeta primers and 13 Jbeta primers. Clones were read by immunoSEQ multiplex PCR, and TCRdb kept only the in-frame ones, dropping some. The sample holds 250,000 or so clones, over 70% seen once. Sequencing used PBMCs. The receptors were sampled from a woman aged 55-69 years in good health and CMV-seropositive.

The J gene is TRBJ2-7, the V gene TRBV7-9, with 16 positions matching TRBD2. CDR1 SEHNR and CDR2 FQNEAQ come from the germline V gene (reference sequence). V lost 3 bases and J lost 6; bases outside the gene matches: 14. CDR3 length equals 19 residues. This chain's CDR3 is CASSFGTSGRALIVGEQYF. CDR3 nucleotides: TGTGCCAGCAGCTTTGGGACTAGCGGGAGGGCCCTTATAGTCGGCGAGCAGTACTTC.

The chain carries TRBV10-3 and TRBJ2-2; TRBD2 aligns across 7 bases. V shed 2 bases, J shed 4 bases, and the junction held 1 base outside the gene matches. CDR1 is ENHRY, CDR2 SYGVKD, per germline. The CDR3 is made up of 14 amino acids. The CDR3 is CAISEGGGTGELFF. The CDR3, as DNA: TGTGCCATCAGTGAGGGGGGGGGCACCGGGGAGCTGTTTTTT.

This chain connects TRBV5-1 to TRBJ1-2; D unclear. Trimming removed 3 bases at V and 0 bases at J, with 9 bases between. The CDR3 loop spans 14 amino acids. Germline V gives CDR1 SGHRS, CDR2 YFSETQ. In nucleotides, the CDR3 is TGCGCCAGCAGCTCGACCCTAGCTAACTATGGCTACACCTTC. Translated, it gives CASSSTLANYGYTF. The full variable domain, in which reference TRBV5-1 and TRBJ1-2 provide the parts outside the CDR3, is KAGVTQTPRYLIKTRGQQVTLSCSPISGHRSVSWYQQTPGQGLQFLFEYFSETQRNKGNFPGRFSGRQFSNSRSEMNVSTLELGDSALYLCASSSTLANYGYTFGSGTRLTVV.

CDR3 protein: CASRSTGTYEQYF. DNA of the CDR3: TGTGCCAGCAGATCAACCGGGACCTACGAGCAGTACTTC. V is TRBV6-5 and J is TRBJ2-7, with D perhaps matching TRBD2 (5 bases). This CDR3 is built from 13 residues. The V gene lost 6 bases and the J gene lost 2 bases, with 11 bases spanning the gap. Germline values: CDR1 MNHEY, CDR2 SVGAGI.

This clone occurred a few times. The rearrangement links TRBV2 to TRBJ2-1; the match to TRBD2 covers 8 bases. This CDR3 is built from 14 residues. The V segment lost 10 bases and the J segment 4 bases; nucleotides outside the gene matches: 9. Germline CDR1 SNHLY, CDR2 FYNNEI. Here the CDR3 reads CATLAGGAYNEQFF. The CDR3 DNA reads TGTGCCACCCTTGCGGGAGGAGCTTACAATGAGCAGTTCTTC. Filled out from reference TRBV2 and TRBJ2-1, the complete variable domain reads EPEVTQTPSHQVTQMGQEVILRCVPISNHLYFYWYRQILGQKVEFLVSFYNNEISEKSEIFDDQFSVERPDGSNFTLKIRSTKLEDSAMYFCATLAGGAYNEQFFGPGTRLTVL.